The TCR beta chain described here comes from a study of blood T cell repertoires in COVID-19. As for the study in general: Sites in the United States, Italy and Spain provided acute and convalescent COVID-19 samples.

Participant-reported clinical history was the basis for cohort assignment. Recovery meant two consecutive negative NP/OP PCR tests, professional clearance, or resolved symptoms. CDR1 and CDR2 from the germline V gene are SGHNT and YENEEA. V dropped 4 bases and J dropped 8 bases, with 21 bases sitting between them. This CDR3 contains 16 residues. Clones were read by immunoSEQ multiplex PCR, and TCRdb kept only the in-frame ones, dropping some. Among 380,000 or so clones listed, around 87% were seen once. The chain recombines TRBV11-3 with TRBJ2-1, with TRBD2 as a possible D gene (5 bases). The sequenced sample consisted of PBMCs or T cells enriched from blood (not recorded which). This sequence was found in a man aged 25-45 years who had recovered from COVID-19. CDR3 in DNA: TGTGCCAGCAGCTCTAGACCGGGATCGGCGGGCCATGAGCAGTTCTTC. This codes for CASSSRPGSAGHEQFF.